The rows below give T cell receptor beta chains drawn from one sample of a study of OX40 agonist ivuxolimab in advanced cancers. TCRdb's copy holds only in-frame clones and misses some; the assay was immunoSEQ multiplex PCR. The sample has some 66,000 clones, around 89% seen once. The input for sequencing was CD4+ or CD8+ T cells sorted from blood, taken in a trial of the OX40 agonist ivuxolimab. The receptors originated from an adult with an advanced solid tumor such as melanoma, head and neck, liver or kidney cancer. Both conserved end residues are part of each CDR3. A D gene is named only where the DNA matches it firmly. Only part of the rows carry a size: once, few, many, or a class if the clone is expanded.

D gene: NA; V gene: TRBV28; J gene: TRBJ1-3; clone size: NA; CDR3 protein: CASSPPSGLYSGNTIYF; CDR3 DNA: TGTGCCAGCAGCCCCCCGTCCGGGCTATACTCTGGAAACACCATATATTTT
D gene: NA; V gene: TRBV19; J gene: TRBJ1-2; clone size: NA; CDR3 protein: CASSQTRDSGYTF; CDR3 DNA: TGTGCCAGTAGTCAAACGCGTGATTCTGGCTACACCTTC
D gene: TRBD2; V gene: TRBV28; J gene: TRBJ2-3; clone size: NA; CDR3 protein: CASRSGGPHTDTQYF; CDR3 DNA: TGTGCCAGCAGGAGCGGGGGACCCCACACAGATACGCAGTATTTT
D gene: NA; V gene: TRBV7-2; J gene: TRBJ2-7; clone size: NA; CDR3 protein: CASSPRVSYEQYF; CDR3 DNA: TGTGCCAGCAGCCCCAGGGTTTCCTACGAGCAGTACTTC
D gene: NA; V gene: TRBV27; J gene: TRBJ2-7; clone size: NA; CDR3 protein: CASSSELGYEQYF; CDR3 DNA: TGTGCCAGCAGTTCCGAGCTAGGCTACGAGCAGTACTTC
D gene: TRBD1; V gene: TRBV6-1; J gene: TRBJ1-5; clone size: NA; CDR3 protein: CASRGTGARNQPQHF; CDR3 DNA: TGTGCCAGCAGGGGGACAGGGGCACGTAATCAGCCCCAGCATTTT
D gene: NA; V gene: TRBV11-3; J gene: TRBJ1-5; clone size: NA; CDR3 protein: CASRSGGEDQPQHF; CDR3 DNA: TGTGCCAGCAGATCGGGGGGGGAGGATCAGCCCCAGCATTTT
D gene: TRBD1; V gene: TRBV7-8; J gene: TRBJ2-5; clone size: NA; CDR3 protein: CASSPSGQGAFGTQYF; CDR3 DNA: TGTGCCAGCAGCCCGAGTGGACAGGGAGCTTTCGGGACCCAGTACTTC
D gene: NA; V gene: TRBV7-8; J gene: TRBJ2-2; clone size: once; CDR3 protein: CASSLAGTLNTGELFF; CDR3 DNA: TGTGCCAGCAGCTTAGCCGGGACATTGAACACCGGGGAGCTGTTTTTT
D gene: NA; V gene: TRBV29-1; J gene: TRBJ1-2; clone size: NA; CDR3 protein: CSVGGSNGYTF; CDR3 DNA: TGCAGCGTTGGAGGGTCCAATGGCTACACCTTC
D gene: NA; V gene: TRBV6-6; J gene: TRBJ2-7; clone size: NA; CDR3 protein: CASSYPAGTLDEQYF; CDR3 DNA: TGTGCCAGCAGTTACCCTGCCGGGACACTGGACGAGCAGTACTTC
D gene: NA; V gene: TRBV5-1; J gene: TRBJ2-5; clone size: NA; CDR3 protein: CASSLEPPGAGETQYF; CDR3 DNA: TGCGCCAGCAGCTTGGAGCCCCCTGGAGCCGGGGAGACCCAGTACTTC
D gene: TRBD1; V gene: TRBV27; J gene: TRBJ2-7; clone size: NA; CDR3 protein: CASSLQTGGISSYEQYF; CDR3 DNA: TGTGCCAGCAGTTTACAGACAGGGGGAATAAGCTCCTACGAGCAGTACTTC
D gene: TRBD1; V gene: TRBV2; J gene: TRBJ2-2; clone size: NA; CDR3 protein: CASKGEGDRNTGELFF; CDR3 DNA: TGTGCCAGCAAGGGAGAAGGGGACAGGAACACCGGGGAGCTGTTTTTT
D gene: NA; V gene: TRBV10-3; J gene: TRBJ1-2; clone size: NA; CDR3 protein: CATGNRSLNYGYTF; CDR3 DNA: TGTGCCACCGGGAACCGGTCCCTTAACTATGGCTACACCTTC
D gene: NA; V gene: TRBV6-5; J gene: TRBJ1-5; clone size: NA; CDR3 protein: CASTSRGGGQPQHF; CDR3 DNA: TGTGCCAGCACGTCAAGGGGGGGCGGTCAGCCCCAGCATTTT
D gene: NA; V gene: TRBV7-8; J gene: TRBJ2-7; clone size: NA; CDR3 protein: CASSLARTLENEQYF; CDR3 DNA: TGTGCCAGCAGCTTAGCGAGGACCCTGGAGAACGAGCAGTACTTC
D gene: NA; V gene: TRBV2; J gene: TRBJ1-3; clone size: NA; CDR3 protein: CASQNSGFGNTIYF; CDR3 DNA: TGTGCCAGCCAAAACTCAGGATTTGGAAACACCATATATTTT